A selection of T cell receptor beta chains follows, all from one sample in a study of shared clonotypes between healthy human individuals. Using immunoSEQ multiplex PCR, the repertoire was profiled, and TCRdb retains in-frame clones only, with some absent. The repertoire holds 2,500,000 or so clones, with roughly nine tenths as singletons. The specimen was naive CD4+ T cells sorted from blood. The receptors here all came from a man aged 18-30 years in good health. Each CDR3 is given with its conserved first and last residue. The D gene is left open where the match is weak. A clone size is listed for some rows: how often the clone was seen (once, few, many), or a class if it is expanded.

j_gene	d_gene	v_gene	abundance	CDR3aa	CDR3nt
TRBJ1-3	-	TRBV4-1	once	CASSRLWVRAGNTIYF	TGCGCCAGCAGCCGCCTGTGGGTGCGGGCGGGAAACACCATATATTTT
TRBJ2-3	-	TRBV7-3	-	CASSLGGTDTQYF	TGTGCCAGCAGCTTGGGAGGCACAGATACGCAGTATTTT
TRBJ2-5	TRBD2	TRBV7-3	-	CASSPLAGAQETQYF	TGTGCCAGCAGTCCTCTAGCGGGGGCGCAAGAGACCCAGTACTTC
TRBJ1-5	TRBD1	TRBV19	once	CASSVPGTGGYHRQPQHF	TGTGCCAGTAGTGTCCCCGGGACAGGGGGGTACCATCGACAGCCCCAGCATTTT
TRBJ1-2	TRBD1	TRBV27	-	CASRNTGGYGYTF	TGTGCCAGCAGAAATACAGGGGGCTATGGCTACACCTTC
TRBJ2-7	TRBD2	TRBV27	once	CASTGRGEQYF	TGTGCCAGCACAGGGAGGGGCGAGCAGTACTTC
TRBJ1-4	TRBD1	TRBV7-6	-	CASSPTTGVIVEKLFF	TGTGCCAGCAGCCCGACAACAGGGGTAATAGTTGAAAAACTGTTTTTT
TRBJ1-2	TRBD1	TRBV6-5	-	CASSYELTGTYGYTF	TGTGCCAGCAGTTACGAACTGACAGGGACCTATGGCTACACCTTC
TRBJ2-3	-	TRBV29-1	-	CSVETGRGTDTQYF	TGCAGCGTTGAAACCGGCAGGGGCACAGATACGCAGTATTTT
TRBJ2-3	-	TRBV11-2	-	CASSLVEGAWSDTQYF	TGTGCCAGCAGCTTAGTAGAAGGGGCTTGGAGCGATACGCAGTATTTT
TRBJ2-5	-	TRBV6-6	-	CASSYSGGRETQYF	TGTGCCAGCAGTTACTCGGGGGGGCGAGAGACCCAGTACTTC
TRBJ2-5	TRBD2	TRBV7-2	-	CASSREGGLQETQYF	TGTGCCAGCAGCCGGGAGGGAGGTCTCCAAGAGACCCAGTACTTC
TRBJ2-3	TRBD2	TRBV5-8	-	CASSFAGLAAPTDTQYF	TGTGCCAGCAGCTTTGCGGGACTAGCGGCCCCCACAGATACGCAGTATTTT
TRBJ2-7	TRBD2	TRBV12-5	-	CASGFRKAGDEAGMTYEQYF	TGTGCTAGTGGTTTCCGGAAAGCGGGGGATGAAGCGGGCATGACCTACGAGCAGTACTTC
TRBJ2-7	-	TRBV18	-	CASSPGGKYPYEQYF	TGTGCCAGCTCACCAGGTGGCAAGTACCCCTACGAGCAGTACTTC
TRBJ1-1	TRBD1	TRBV30	-	CAWSVNRGTEAFF	TGTGCCTGGAGTGTGAACAGGGGTACTGAAGCTTTCTTT
TRBJ2-3	TRBD2	TRBV19	-	CASSETSGGPGTDTQYF	TGTGCCAGTAGTGAAACTAGCGGGGGGCCGGGGACAGATACGCAGTATTTT
TRBJ1-1	-	TRBV5-1	-	CASSFTLNTEAFF	TGCGCCAGCAGCTTTACCTTGAACACTGAAGCTTTCTTT
TRBJ2-2	TRBD1	TRBV30	-	CAWSTSKGAHTGELFF	TGTGCCTGGAGTACATCAAAGGGGGCGCACACCGGGGAGCTGTTTTTT
TRBJ1-2	TRBD1	TRBV7-8	-	CASSFGQAPYGYTF	TGTGCCAGCAGCTTCGGACAGGCTCCTTATGGCTACACCTTC
TRBJ2-7	TRBD2	TRBV18	-	CASSPLLAGYYEQYF	TGTGCCAGCTCACCATTACTAGCGGGATACTACGAGCAGTACTTC
TRBJ2-1	-	TRBV11-2	-	CASSVTVYNEQFF	TGTGCCAGCAGCGTGACAGTTTACAATGAGCAGTTCTTC
TRBJ2-1	TRBD2	TRBV10-3	-	CAISVTGREGPGEQFF	TGTGCCATCAGTGTTACGGGGCGGGAGGGCCCGGGTGAGCAGTTCTTC
TRBJ1-4	-	TRBV5-1	-	CASSTTGTPINEKLFF	TGCGCCAGCAGCACAACCGGGACACCTATAAATGAAAAACTGTTTTTT